The 12 T cell receptor beta chains listed next were all sequenced from one sample in a study of vaccination and CD4 T cells after COVID-19. Treatment specified: roughly 10-day PBMC culture with coronavirus spike peptide pools or control peptides (ViraFEST assay). Cultured CD4+ T cell DNA underwent sequencing with the Oncomine TCR Beta short-read assay. Via MiXCR, TCRdb re-called the PCR reads, giving one row per CDR3 protein. Of around 18,000 distinct CDR3 sequences listed, less than 75% were seen once; the top ten hold about 9%. Antigen specificity for these receptors is unknown. Sequenced input: CD4+ T cells from blood, cultured in vitro. The receptors shown here come from a human donor who had recovered from COVID-19.

In its sample, this clonotype was seen once. The V gene is TRBV24-1, the J gene TRBJ2-1; D gene uncertain. The CDR3 spans 14 residues. Trimming shortened V by 2 bases and J by 12 bases, and 16 bases separated the two germline ends. Germline CDR1 reads KGHDR; CDR2 reads SFDVKD. CDR3 coding DNA: TGTGCCACCAGTGATTCCCCAAAATACGCAGGGCAGTTCTTC. Protein product: CATSDSPKYAGQFF.

The J gene is TRBJ2-3, the V gene TRBV11-3; D is unresolved. The CDR3 contains 12 residues. Trimming took off 5 bases at V and 5 bases at J, with 8 bases between the two ends. Per the germline V gene, CDR1 is SGHNT and CDR2 is YENEEA. For the CDR3, the DNA is TGTGCCAGCAGCCCGAATCAAGATACGCAGTATTTT. It yields the protein CASSPNQDTQYF.

The V and J genes are TRBV7-9 and TRBJ2-1, with a possible D match to TRBD1 (6 bases). The CDR3 contains 12 residues. Germline CDR1 SEHNR, CDR2 FQNEAQ (reference sequence). V lost 5 bases and J 8 bases, leaving 10 bases between the germline ends. The CDR3 region has the DNA TGTGCCAGCAGCCGACAGGACCATGAGCAGTTCTTC. This codes for CASSRQDHEQFF.

The chain uses TRBV6-5 and TRBJ2-1; 7 bases match TRBD1. The germline V gene has CDR1 MNHEY and CDR2 SVGAGI. The CDR3 spans 15 residues. Trimming cost V 4 bases and J 5 bases; bases outside gene matches: 8. The CDR3 is CASSLGGVGNNEQFF. The DNA of the CDR3 is TGTGCCAGCAGTTTAGGGGGCGTCGGCAACAATGAGCAGTTCTTC.

This sequence joins TRBV24-1 and TRBJ2-5, with D possibly matching TRBD2 (5 bases). The germline V gene encodes CDR1 KGHDR and CDR2 SFDVKD. The CDR3 consists of 14 residues. The V end was cut by 4 bases, the J end by 3 bases, with 11 bases between. The CDR3 here is CATSDSGIEETQYF. In nucleotides, the CDR3 is TGTGCCACCAGTGACTCCGGGATAGAAGAGACCCAGTACTTC.

The chain employs TRBV12-3 or TRBV12-4 and TRBJ1-6; no clear D. This CDR3 region has 13 residues. Trimming removed 6 bases from V and 8 bases from J, with 11 bases in between. The CDR3 DNA reads as TGTGCCAGCAGCTATACTTTTGATTCACCCCTCCACTTT. Translation gives CASSYTFDSPLHF.

The chain has TRBV29-1 and TRBJ1-2, with 7 bases that match TRBD1. V dropped 7 bases and J dropped 4; count of bases not matched to a gene: 6. The CDR3 loop spans 12 amino acids. Germline CDR1 reads SQVTM; CDR2 reads ANQGSEA. This CDR3 reads CSAGQDAYGYTF. In DNA form, the CDR3 reads TGCAGCGCCGGACAGGACGCCTATGGCTACACCTTC.

This chain connects TRBV2 to TRBJ1-1; tentatively, D is TRBD1 (5 bases). CDR1 is SNHLY, CDR2 FYNNEI, per germline. With 6 bases removed from V and 2 bases from J, the gap between germline ends came to 10 bases. The CDR3 sequence is 13 residues long. CDR3 loop: CASRLDTNTEAFF. CDR3 DNA sequence: TGTGCCAGCAGGCTGGACACAAACACTGAAGCTTTCTTT. The full variable domain, in which reference TRBV2 and TRBJ1-1 provide the parts outside the CDR3, is EPEVTQTPSHQVTQMGQEVILRCVPISNHLYFYWYRQILGQKVEFLVSFYNNEISEKSEIFDDQFSVERPDGSNFTLKIRSTKLEDSAMYFCASRLDTNTEAFFGQGTRLTVV.

This clonotype was seen more than once but under ten times. The rearrangement joins TRBV6-5 to TRBJ2-7; D may be TRBD1 (5 bases). Germline loops: CDR1 MNHEY, CDR2 SVGAGI. Trimming left V 2 bases short and J 6 bases short, with 14 bases between. The CDR3 is 14 residues long. Here the CDR3 DNA reads TGTGCCAGCAGTTACCCACATTGGGGCGGCGAGCAGTACTTC. Translated: CASSYPHWGGEQYF.

The chain recombines TRBV7-8 with TRBJ2-1, with 12 bases aligning to TRBD2. CDR1 and CDR2 (germline): SGHVS, FQNEAQ. The CDR3 covers 17 residues. Unmatched junction bases numbered 8, after V lost 4 bases and J lost 4 bases. The CDR3 DNA reads TGTGCCAGCAGCTCCCCCCTAGCGGGAGGGGTGTACAATGAGCAGTTCTTC. Protein product: CASSSPLAGGVYNEQFF.

This clonotype showed up just a few times. V gene TRBV11-2 combines with J gene TRBJ2-7, with 9 positions matching TRBD1. CDR1 is SGHAT, CDR2 FQNNGV, per germline. Losses at the gene ends were 3 bases for V and 5 bases for J; bases not matched to a gene: 5. The CDR3 contains 14 residues. CDR3 sequence (DNA): TGTGCCAGCAGCTTCTCCGGGACAGGGAACGAGCAGTACTTC. It specifies CASSFSGTGNEQYF.

The chain combines TRBV24-1 with TRBJ1-4; 8 bases match TRBD1. The CDR3 sequence is 15 residues long. Per the germline V gene, CDR1 is KGHDR and CDR2 is SFDVKD. Unmatched junction bases numbered 7, after V lost 3 bases and J lost 8 bases. This CDR3 is CATSDRGQGEEKLFF. The CDR3 DNA reads as TGTGCCACCAGTGATAGAGGACAGGGAGAGGAAAAACTGTTTTTT.